This T cell receptor beta chain emerged from a study of shared clonotypes between healthy human individuals. The overall study: CD4 naive and memory got three plates each, CD8 naive two, CD8 memory one.

Genomic DNA of every subset was divided equally among multiple immunoSEQ plates. The table came from immunoSEQ multiplex PCR; TCRdb's copy has only in-frame clones and leaves some out. The sample has about 2.4 million clones; roughly nine tenths are singletons. Study-wide points: Only blood samples were collected, and tissue repertoires likely differ. Clonotypes shared by all four sorted-subset donors had higher generation probabilities than non-shared clonotypes.

For this clone: The antigen is unknown.

The CDR3 is 18 amino acids. The V gene lost 6 bases and the J gene lost 0 bases, with 21 bases spanning the gap. Germline V gives CDR1 MNHNS, CDR2 SASEGT. Sequencing used naive CD4+ T cells sorted from blood. Subset here: CD45RA+ positively selected. This sequence was found in a man aged 18 to 30 in good health. This chain uses TRBV6-1 with TRBJ1-5; perhaps TRBD1 as D (5 bases). As DNA, the CDR3 is TGTGCCAGCAGCGAACCTTTAGACAGATTGCTTAGCAATCAGCCCCAGCATTTT. This sequence encodes CASSEPLDRLLSNQPQHF.